Shown below are 18 T cell receptor beta chains from a single sample sequenced in a study of blood T cell repertoires in COVID-19. Assay used: immunoSEQ multiplex PCR; TCRdb lists only in-frame clones, some missing. The repertoire holds under 300,000 clones, 80% to 90% seen once, with more than 9.5% in the top ten. The specimen was peripheral blood. These receptors originate from a woman between 70 and 85 years old with acute or convalescent COVID-19.

The J gene is TRBJ2-2, the V gene TRBV7-8; maybe TRBD2 (5 bases). This CDR3 spans 14 amino acids. From germline, CDR1 is SGHVS and CDR2 FQNEAQ. Trimming shortened V by 10 bases and J by 1 base, and 13 bases separated the two germline ends. This chain's CDR3 is CATQGRGNTGELFF. CDR3 sequence (DNA): TGTGCCACCCAAGGACGGGGGAACACCGGGGAGCTGTTTTTT.

This chain uses TRBV9 with TRBJ2-1, with D perhaps TRBD1 (6 bases). This CDR3 is built from 16 residues. CDR1 is SGDLS and CDR2 is YYNGEE in the germline V gene. Trimming pared 3 bases from V and 5 bases from J, leaving 18 bases between. Here the CDR3 reads CASSARQALGHNEQFF. DNA for the CDR3: TGTGCCAGCAGCGCTAGACAGGCCTTGGGACACAATGAGCAGTTCTTC.

This clone was seen only once. In DNA form, the CDR3 reads TGTGCCAGCAGCTTAGGGGCTCTCTATGGCTACACCTTC. This encodes CASSLGALYGYTF. The chain recombines TRBV11-2 with TRBJ1-2; D call uncertain. There are 13 residues in the CDR3. The V and J ends lost 1 base and 4 bases respectively, with 7 bases between them. Germline CDR1 is SGHAT and CDR2 is FQNNGV.

The chain has TRBV3-1 (or the pseudogene TRBV3-2) and TRBJ1-4; perhaps TRBD1 as D (6 bases). Germline CDR1 and CDR2: LGHDT and YNNKEL (reference sequence). V gave up 1 base and J gave up 7 bases, with 19 bases separating them. The CDR3 loop spans 17 amino acids. In DNA, the CDR3 is TGTGCCAGCAGCCAAGCCGTTGGGGGCGCGGTCAGTGAAAAACTGTTTTTT. Protein: CASSQAVGGAVSEKLFF.

This clone is a singleton in its sample. The chain joins TRBV25-1 to TRBJ1-4; 8 nucleotides match TRBD1. Germline values: CDR1 MGHDK, CDR2 SYGVNS. Trimming took 3 bases from V and 5 from J; bases not matched to a gene: 5. This CDR3 comprises 15 residues. The CDR3 DNA is TGTGCCAGCAGTGAGGCCGGGACAGGCAATGAAAAACTGTTTTTT. Its translation is CASSEAGTGNEKLFF. Filled out from reference TRBV25-1 and TRBJ1-4, the complete variable domain reads EADIYQTPRYLVIGTGKKITLECSQTMGHDKMYWYQQDPGMELHLIHYSYGVNSTEKGDLSSESTVSRIRTEHFPLTLESARPSHTSQYLCASSEAGTGNEKLFFGSGTQLSVL.

In this sample, this clone turned up many times. CDR3 sequence reads: CASSDLAGASYNEQFF. The CDR3 bases are TGTGCCAGCAGTGACCTAGCGGGGGCGTCCTACAATGAGCAGTTCTTC. The chain joins TRBV6-4 to TRBJ2-1; 10 positions match TRBD2. Germline CDR1 and CDR2: MRHNA and SNTAGT. The CDR3 covers 16 residues. The junction had 2 bases not matched to a gene; V was cut back by 2 bases and J by 1 base.

The rearrangement joins TRBV6-6 to TRBJ2-7; TRBD2 aligns across 10 bases. Germline V lookup: CDR1 MNHNY, CDR2 SVGAGI (reference sequence). V shed 6 bases and J 6 bases; nucleotides not matched to a gene: 8. This CDR3 comprises 14 residues. The CDR3 DNA is TGTGCCAGCAGCCAAGCGGGGGGGCCTCTCGAGCAGTACTTC. Amino acid sequence: CASSQAGGPLEQYF.

V gene TRBV10-3 combines with J gene TRBJ2-3; D remains ambiguous. Germline V lookup: CDR1 ENHRY, CDR2 SYGVKD. The CDR3 length is 14 residues. The V end was cut by 3 bases, the J end by 2 bases, with 9 bases between. The CDR3 region is CAISDSRNTDTQYF. DNA for the CDR3: TGTGCCATCAGTGATTCGCGGAACACAGATACGCAGTATTTT.

Here the CDR3 reads CASSYSGTVQNYGYTF. The DNA of the CDR3 is TGTGCCAGCAGTTACTCAGGGACAGTGCAGAACTATGGCTACACCTTC. The rearrangement links TRBV6-5 to TRBJ1-2; 7 bases align to TRBD1. The CDR3 has 16 amino acids. The junction had 6 bases not matched to a gene; V was cut back by 0 bases and J by 2 bases. Looked up from germline, CDR1 is MNHEY and CDR2 is SVGAGI.

This chain links TRBV27 with TRBJ1-6; the match to TRBD1 covers 7 bases. CDR1 and CDR2 from the germline V gene are MNHEY and SMNVEV (reference sequence). V lost 2 bases to trimming and J lost 10 bases; unmatched junction nucleotides: 11. CDR3 length equals 16 residues. This chain's CDR3 is CASSLGPGQAQSPLHF. DNA for the CDR3: TGTGCCAGCAGTTTAGGGCCAGGACAGGCCCAGTCACCCCTCCACTTT.

The chain carries TRBV5-8 and TRBJ2-7; 10 nucleotides match TRBD2. CDR1 is SGHTS and CDR2 is YDEGEE in the germline V gene. The CDR3 has 15 residues. Trimming at V came to 1 base and at J to 5 bases, leaving 6 bases not matched to a gene. CDR3 amino acids: CASSLPGLAYHEQYF. For the CDR3, the DNA is TGTGCCAGCAGCTTGCCGGGACTAGCGTACCACGAGCAGTACTTC.

This clone was observed once. The V gene is TRBV2, the J gene TRBJ1-1, with 8 bases fitting TRBD1. The germline gives CDR1 SNHLY, CDR2 FYNNEI. The J segment lost 1 base and the V segment lost 10 bases, leaving 8 bases of the junction unmatched. The CDR3 is 14 amino acids. CDR3 residues: CATSFQGANTEAFF. The CDR3 nucleotides are TGTGCCACCTCATTCCAGGGGGCGAACACTGAAGCTTTCTTT.

The genes are TRBV3-1 (or the pseudogene TRBV3-2) and TRBJ1-1; weak D call: TRBD1 (6 bases). Germline CDR1 reads LGHDT; CDR2 reads YNNKEL (reference sequence). The length of the CDR3 is 13 residues. V was trimmed by 5 bases and J by 8 bases, leaving 15 bases between them. The CDR3 loop is CASSYLGASEAFF. CDR3 in DNA: TGTGCCAGCAGCTACCTGGGGGCCTCCGAAGCTTTCTTT.

J is TRBJ2-7 and V is TRBV30, with 9 nucleotides matching TRBD1. The V and J ends lost 4 bases and 7 bases, in that order; junction bases with no gene match: 8. This CDR3 has 13 residues. Per germline, CDR1 GTSNPN and CDR2 SVGIG (reference sequence). CDR3 in amino acids: CAWKGTGPGEQYF. In DNA, the CDR3 is TGTGCCTGGAAGGGGACAGGGCCCGGAGAGCAGTACTTC.

The chain is built from TRBV28 and TRBJ2-2; D perhaps matches TRBD2 (6 bases). The CDR3 length is 14 residues. Between the trimmed V and J ends, which lost 6 bases and 5 bases, there was a span of 13 bases. Germline loops: CDR1 MDHEN, CDR2 SYDVKM. CDR3 loop: CASRLGTVTGELFF. DNA for the CDR3: TGTGCCAGCAGGTTAGGGACTGTAACCGGGGAGCTGTTTTTT.

V and J are TRBV2 and TRBJ2-7; possible D gene TRBD1, 6 bases. The CDR3 spans 13 residues. Germline V gene data show CDR1 as SNHLY and CDR2 as FYNNEI. The germline V and J ends were trimmed by 6 bases and 2 bases, with 11 bases remaining between them. CDR3 DNA: TGTGCCAGCAGCTTCGACAGGCCCTACGAGCAGTACTTC. Translated: CASSFDRPYEQYF.

The chain joins TRBV7-8 to TRBJ2-5; TRBD1 matches 7 bases. Germline CDR1 is SGHVS and CDR2 is FQNEAQ. The V segment lost 6 bases and the J segment 1 base; nucleotides outside the gene matches: 8. This CDR3 region has 15 residues. CDR3 sequence reads: CASRRLGQPQETQYF. The CDR3 DNA reads as TGTGCCAGCAGGAGACTGGGACAGCCCCAAGAGACCCAGTACTTC.

The CDR3 DNA reads TGTGCCAGCAGTGAACCCCAGGGACAGACCTATGGCTACACCTTC. Translation: CASSEPQGQTYGYTF. J is TRBJ1-2 and V is TRBV2, with 7 bases that match TRBD1. Germline V lookup: CDR1 SNHLY, CDR2 FYNNEI. J gave up 4 bases and V 2 bases, and 7 bases lay outside the gene matches. The CDR3 extends over 15 amino acids.